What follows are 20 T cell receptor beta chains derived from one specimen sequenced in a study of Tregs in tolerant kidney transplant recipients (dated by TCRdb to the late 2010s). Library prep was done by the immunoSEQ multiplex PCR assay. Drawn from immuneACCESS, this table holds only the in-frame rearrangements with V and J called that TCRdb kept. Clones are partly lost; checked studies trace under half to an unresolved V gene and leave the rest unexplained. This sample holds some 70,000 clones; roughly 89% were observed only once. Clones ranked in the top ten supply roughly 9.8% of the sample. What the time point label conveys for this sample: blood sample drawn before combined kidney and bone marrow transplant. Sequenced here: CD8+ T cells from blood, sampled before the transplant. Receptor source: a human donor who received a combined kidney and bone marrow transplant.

CDR3 amino acids: CASSPQGSGGTSITDTQYF. CDR3 in DNA: TGTGCCAGTAGTCCACAGGGTAGCGGGGGGACTTCCATCACAGATACGCAGTATTTT. The rearrangement links TRBV19 to TRBJ2-3, with 10 bases lining up with TRBD2. Trimming removed 5 bases from V and 2 bases from J; junction bases left unmatched: 16. The V gene's germline CDR1 is LNHDA and CDR2 SQIVND (reference sequence). The CDR3 covers 19 residues.

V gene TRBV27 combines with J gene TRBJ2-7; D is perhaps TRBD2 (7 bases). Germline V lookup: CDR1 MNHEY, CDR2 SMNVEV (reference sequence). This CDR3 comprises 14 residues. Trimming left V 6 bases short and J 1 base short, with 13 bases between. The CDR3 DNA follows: TGTGCCAGCAGCCAGGCGGGGGCTTCCTACGAGCAGTACTTC. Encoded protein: CASSQAGASYEQYF.

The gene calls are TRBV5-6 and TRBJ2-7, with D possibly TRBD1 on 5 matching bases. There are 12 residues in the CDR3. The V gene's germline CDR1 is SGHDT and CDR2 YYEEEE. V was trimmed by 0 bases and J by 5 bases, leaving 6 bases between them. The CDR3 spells CASSLAGNEQYF. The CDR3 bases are TGTGCCAGCAGCTTGGCAGGGAACGAGCAGTACTTC.

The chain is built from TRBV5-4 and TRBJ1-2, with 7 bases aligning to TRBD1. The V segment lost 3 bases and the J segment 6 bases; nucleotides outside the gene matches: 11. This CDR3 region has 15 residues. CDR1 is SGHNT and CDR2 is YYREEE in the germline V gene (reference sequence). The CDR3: CASSWRDRLRDGYTF. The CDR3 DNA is TGTGCCAGCAGCTGGAGGGACAGACTACGAGATGGCTACACCTTC.

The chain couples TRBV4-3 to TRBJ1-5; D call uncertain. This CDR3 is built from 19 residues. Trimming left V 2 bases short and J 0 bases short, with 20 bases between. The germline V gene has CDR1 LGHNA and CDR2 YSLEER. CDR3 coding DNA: TGCGCCAGCAGCCAATCACCCACGGGCGCGGGGTATAGCAATCAGCCCCAGCATTTT. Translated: CASSQSPTGAGYSNQPQHF.

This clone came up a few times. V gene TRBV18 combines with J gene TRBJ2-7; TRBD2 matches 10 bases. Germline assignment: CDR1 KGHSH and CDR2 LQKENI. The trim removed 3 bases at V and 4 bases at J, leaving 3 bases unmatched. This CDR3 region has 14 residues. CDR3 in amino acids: CASSPGTSDYEQYF. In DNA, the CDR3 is TGTGCCAGCTCACCCGGGACTAGCGATTACGAGCAGTACTTC.

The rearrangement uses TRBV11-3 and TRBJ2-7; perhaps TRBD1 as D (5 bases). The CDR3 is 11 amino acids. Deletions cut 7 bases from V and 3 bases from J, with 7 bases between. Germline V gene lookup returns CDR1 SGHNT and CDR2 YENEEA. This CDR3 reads CASTDSYEQYF. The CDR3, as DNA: TGTGCCAGCACCGACAGCTACGAGCAGTACTTC. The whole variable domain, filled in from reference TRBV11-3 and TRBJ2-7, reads EAGVVQSPRYKIIEKKQPVAFWCNPISGHNTLYWYLQNLGQGPELLIRYENEEAVDDSQLPKDRFSAERLKGVDSTLKIQPAELGDSAVYLCASTDSYEQYFGPGTRLTVT.

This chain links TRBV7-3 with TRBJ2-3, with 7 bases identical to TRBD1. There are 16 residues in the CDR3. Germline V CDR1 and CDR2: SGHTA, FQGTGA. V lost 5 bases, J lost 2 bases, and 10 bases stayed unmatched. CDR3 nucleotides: TGTGCCAGCAGCCCATTTCCGGGACAGACCACAGATACGCAGTATTTT. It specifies CASSPFPGQTTDTQYF.

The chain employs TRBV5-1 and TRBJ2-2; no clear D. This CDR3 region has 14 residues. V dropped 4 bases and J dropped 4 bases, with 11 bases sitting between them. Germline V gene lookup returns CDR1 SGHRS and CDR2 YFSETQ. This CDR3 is CASSPGSGTGELFF. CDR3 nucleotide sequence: TGCGCCAGCAGCCCCGGGTCTGGCACCGGGGAGCTGTTTTTT.

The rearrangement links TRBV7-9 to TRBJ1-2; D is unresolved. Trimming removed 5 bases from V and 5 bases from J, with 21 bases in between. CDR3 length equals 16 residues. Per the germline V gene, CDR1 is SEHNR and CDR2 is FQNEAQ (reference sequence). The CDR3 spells CASSPDGPGLFYGYTF. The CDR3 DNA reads TGTGCCAGCAGCCCCGACGGCCCGGGTTTATTTTATGGCTACACCTTC.

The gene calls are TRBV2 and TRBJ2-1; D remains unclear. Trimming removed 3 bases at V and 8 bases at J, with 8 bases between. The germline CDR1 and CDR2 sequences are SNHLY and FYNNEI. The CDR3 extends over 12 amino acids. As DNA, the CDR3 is TGTGCCAGCAGTGAGGCTCGGGATGAGCAGTTCTTC. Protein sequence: CASSEARDEQFF.

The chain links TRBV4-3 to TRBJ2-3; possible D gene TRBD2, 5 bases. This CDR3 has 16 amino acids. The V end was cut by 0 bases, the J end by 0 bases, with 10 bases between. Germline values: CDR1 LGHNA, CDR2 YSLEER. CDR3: CASSQDRWESTDTQYF. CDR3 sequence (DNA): TGCGCCAGCAGCCAAGATCGGTGGGAGAGCACAGATACGCAGTATTTT.

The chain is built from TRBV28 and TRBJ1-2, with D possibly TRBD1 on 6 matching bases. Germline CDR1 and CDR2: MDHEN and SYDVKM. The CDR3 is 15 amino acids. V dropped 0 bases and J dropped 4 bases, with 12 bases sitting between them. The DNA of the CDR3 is TGTGCCAGCAGTTTATGGGGAACAGGGATCTATGGCTACACCTTC. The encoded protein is CASSLWGTGIYGYTF.

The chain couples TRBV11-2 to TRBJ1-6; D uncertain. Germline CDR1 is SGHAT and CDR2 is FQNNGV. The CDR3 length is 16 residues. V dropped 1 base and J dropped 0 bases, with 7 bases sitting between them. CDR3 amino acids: CASSLARPSYNSPLHF. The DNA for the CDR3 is TGTGCCAGCAGCTTAGCCAGGCCCTCCTATAATTCACCCCTCCACTTT.

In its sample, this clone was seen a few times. In nucleotides, the CDR3 is TGTGCCAGCAGTGTAGGGACAGGGCTCGCCCGGGATACGCAGTATTTT. Amino acids: CASSVGTGLARDTQYF. This sequence joins TRBV5-6 and TRBJ2-3; TRBD1 aligns across 9 bases. Germline V gene lookup returns CDR1 SGHDT and CDR2 YYEEEE. V shed 5 bases, J shed 6 bases, and the junction held 13 bases outside the gene matches. The CDR3 runs to 16 residues. Based on the CDR3 plus reference TRBV5-6 and TRBJ2-3, the full variable domain is DAGVTQSPTHLIKTRGQQVTLRCSPKSGHDTVSWYQQALGQGPQFIFQYYEEEERQRGNFPDRFSGHQFPNYSSELNVNALLLGDSALYLCASSVGTGLARDTQYFGPGTRLTVL.

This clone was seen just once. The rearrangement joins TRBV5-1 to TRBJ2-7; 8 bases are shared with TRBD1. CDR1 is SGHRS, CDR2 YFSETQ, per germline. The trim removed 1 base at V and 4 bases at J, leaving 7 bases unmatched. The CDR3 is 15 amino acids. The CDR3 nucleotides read TGCGCCAGCAGCTTGTCCGGACAGGGTCGATACGAGCAGTACTTC. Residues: CASSLSGQGRYEQYF.

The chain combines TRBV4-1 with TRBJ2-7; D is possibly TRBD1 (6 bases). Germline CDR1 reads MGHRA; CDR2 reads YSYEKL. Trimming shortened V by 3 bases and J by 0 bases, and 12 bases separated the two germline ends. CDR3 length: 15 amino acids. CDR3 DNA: TGCGCCAGCAGCCACAGGGACACCTCCTCCTACGAGCAGTACTTC. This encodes CASSHRDTSSYEQYF.

The CDR3 DNA is TGTGCCAGCAGCTTAGGGAGTCAGAAGAAAGACGAGCAGTACTTC. Amino acids: CASSLGSQKKDEQYF. The J gene is TRBJ2-7, the V gene TRBV5-6, with D maybe TRBD2 (5 bases). Germline V gene lookup returns CDR1 SGHDT and CDR2 YYEEEE. The CDR3 totals 15 residues. The V gene lost 2 bases and the J gene lost 5 bases, with 17 bases spanning the gap.

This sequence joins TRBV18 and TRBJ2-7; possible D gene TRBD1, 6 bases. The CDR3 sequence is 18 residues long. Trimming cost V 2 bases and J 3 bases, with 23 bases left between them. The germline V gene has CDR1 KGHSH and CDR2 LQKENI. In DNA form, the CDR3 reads TGTGCCAGCTCACCATCGTATGGTACAGGGACCTCCGACTACGAGCAGTACTTC. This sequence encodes CASSPSYGTGTSDYEQYF.

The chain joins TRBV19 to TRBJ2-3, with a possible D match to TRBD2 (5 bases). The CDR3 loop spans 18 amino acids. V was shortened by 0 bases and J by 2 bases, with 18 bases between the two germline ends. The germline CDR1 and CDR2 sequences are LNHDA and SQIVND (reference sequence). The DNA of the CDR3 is TGTGCCAGTAGTATAGATCGGTCGACTCTAGCACCCACAGATACGCAGTATTTT. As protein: CASSIDRSTLAPTDTQYF. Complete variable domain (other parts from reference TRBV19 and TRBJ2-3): DGGITQSPKYLFRKEGQNVTLSCEQNLNHDAMYWYRQDPGQGLRLIYYSQIVNDFQKGDIAEGYSVSREKKESFPLTVTSAQKNPTAFYLCASSIDRSTLAPTDTQYFGPGTRLTVL.